These T cell receptor beta chains were read from a single sample in a study of beta chain features in type 1 diabetes. Profiled with immunoSEQ multiplex PCR; TCRdb holds only in-frame clones, not every one. The repertoire holds about 140,000 clones, with roughly 9.3% as singletons. Sequencing input: central memory CD4+ T cells from blood. These TCRs come from a middle-aged woman in good health. CDR3s include the opening cysteine and the closing phenylalanine or tryptophan. D genes are given only for firm matches. Size is omitted from some rows. Given values are once, few, many or a class for expanded clones.

CDR3 DNA: TGTGCCAGCGGGGACTACCAGACCCAGTACTTC
CDR3 protein: CASGDYQTQYF
D gene: TRBD2
V gene: TRBV25-1
J gene: TRBJ2-5
clone size: few

CDR3 DNA: TGTGCCAGCAGAAGGGGCAAAAATAGCAATCAGCCCCAGCATTTT
CDR3 protein: CASRRGKNSNQPQHF
D gene: -
V gene: TRBV6-5
J gene: TRBJ1-5
clone size: few

CDR3 DNA: TGTGCCAGCACTGGAGACACCGGGGAGCTGTTTTTT
CDR3 protein: CASTGDTGELFF
D gene: -
V gene: TRBV2
J gene: TRBJ2-2
clone size: -

CDR3 DNA: TGTGCCAGTAGTACGACGGGAGGCAATCAGCCCCAGCATTTT
CDR3 protein: CASSTTGGNQPQHF
D gene: -
V gene: TRBV19
J gene: TRBJ1-5
clone size: -

CDR3 DNA: TGTGCCAGCACCATCGGGGGGGCAGGGCCATCGGGGAGCTATGGCTACACCTTC
CDR3 protein: CASTIGGAGPSGSYGYTF
D gene: -
V gene: TRBV5-4
J gene: TRBJ1-2
clone size: -

CDR3 DNA: TGTGCCAGCAGCCCCTATGCCACCTCCTACGAGCAGTACTTC
CDR3 protein: CASSPYATSYEQYF
D gene: -
V gene: TRBV27
J gene: TRBJ2-7
clone size: few

CDR3 DNA: TGTGCCAGCAGGTTAGCCGGGTTGCCGAGGGGGCGCATAGGTGAGCAGTTCTTC
CDR3 protein: CASRLAGLPRGRIGEQFF
D gene: TRBD1
V gene: TRBV27
J gene: TRBJ2-1
clone size: -

CDR3 DNA: TGTGCCAGCAAGACAGGGCGGAACACTGAAGCTTTCTTT
CDR3 protein: CASKTGRNTEAFF
D gene: TRBD1
V gene: TRBV2
J gene: TRBJ1-1
clone size: few

CDR3 DNA: TGTGCCAGTAAACTAGCGGGGGGGCCGGCAGATACGCAGTATTTT
CDR3 protein: CASKLAGGPADTQYF
D gene: TRBD2
V gene: TRBV2
J gene: TRBJ2-3
clone size: few

CDR3 DNA: TGTGCCAGCAGCCGAGGCGGGGGGGGGCTTGAGACCCAGTACTTC
CDR3 protein: CASSRGGGGLETQYF
D gene: TRBD2
V gene: TRBV9
J gene: TRBJ2-5
clone size: -

CDR3 DNA: TGTGCCAGCTGGTTGAAGCGGGCACAAGAGACCCAGTACTTC
CDR3 protein: CASWLKRAQETQYF
D gene: -
V gene: TRBV2
J gene: TRBJ2-5
clone size: -

CDR3 DNA: TGTGCCAGCAGCTCGGGACTAGCGGGGGGAAGACTCAATGAGCAGTTCTTC
CDR3 protein: CASSSGLAGGRLNEQFF
D gene: TRBD2
V gene: TRBV7-2
J gene: TRBJ2-1
clone size: few

CDR3 DNA: TGCGCCAGCAGCCAAGTAGTGGGGGAGGACGGGCGCACCTTC
CDR3 protein: CASSQVVGEDGRTF
D gene: -
V gene: TRBV4-3
J gene: TRBJ1-2
clone size: few

CDR3 DNA: TGCAGCGTTGTACAGGGGGCGGGTCAGCCCCAGCATTTT
CDR3 protein: CSVVQGAGQPQHF
D gene: TRBD1
V gene: TRBV29-1
J gene: TRBJ1-5
clone size: -

CDR3 DNA: TGTGCCAGCAGCCCACCCCTTGCGGGGGGCTACAATGAGCAGTTCTTC
CDR3 protein: CASSPPLAGGYNEQFF
D gene: TRBD2
V gene: TRBV7-8
J gene: TRBJ2-1
clone size: many

CDR3 DNA: TGCGCCAGCAGCTTGGCGGCCCAAGGGGCCGGGGAGCTGTTTTTT
CDR3 protein: CASSLAAQGAGELFF
D gene: -
V gene: TRBV5-1
J gene: TRBJ2-2
clone size: few

CDR3 DNA: TGCGCCAGCAGCTTACAGGGAGGGAGACTCGCCTCTGGGGCCAACGTCCTGACTTTC
CDR3 protein: CASSLQGGRLASGANVLTF
D gene: -
V gene: TRBV5-1
J gene: TRBJ2-6
clone size: -

CDR3 DNA: TGTGCCAGCAGCTTGGCCAGGAAAGAGACCCAGTACTTC
CDR3 protein: CASSLARKETQYF
D gene: -
V gene: TRBV5-6
J gene: TRBJ2-5
clone size: few

CDR3 DNA: TGTGCCAGCAGCGGTGTAGCGGGCACAGATACGCAGTATTTT
CDR3 protein: CASSGVAGTDTQYF
D gene: -
V gene: TRBV9
J gene: TRBJ2-3
clone size: -